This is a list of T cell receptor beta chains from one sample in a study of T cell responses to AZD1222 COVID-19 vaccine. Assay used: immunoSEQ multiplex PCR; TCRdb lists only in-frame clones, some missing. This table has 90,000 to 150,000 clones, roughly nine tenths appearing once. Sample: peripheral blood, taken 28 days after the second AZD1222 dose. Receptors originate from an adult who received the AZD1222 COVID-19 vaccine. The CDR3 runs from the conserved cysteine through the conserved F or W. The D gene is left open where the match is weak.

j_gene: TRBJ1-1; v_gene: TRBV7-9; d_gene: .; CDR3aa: CASSLVPVESEAFF
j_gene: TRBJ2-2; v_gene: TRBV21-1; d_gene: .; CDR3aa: CASSNHQGLLNGELFF
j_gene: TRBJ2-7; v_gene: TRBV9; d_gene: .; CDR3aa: CASSVGHRTYEQYF
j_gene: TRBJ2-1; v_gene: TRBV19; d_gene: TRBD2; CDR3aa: CASSNPGGKSYNEQFF
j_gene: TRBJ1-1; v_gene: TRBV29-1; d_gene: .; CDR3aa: CSVVSEAEAFF
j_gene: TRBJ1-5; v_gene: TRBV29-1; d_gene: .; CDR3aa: CSVVEQGSNQPQHF
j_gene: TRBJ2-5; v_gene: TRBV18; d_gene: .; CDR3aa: CASSVRQGDQETQYF
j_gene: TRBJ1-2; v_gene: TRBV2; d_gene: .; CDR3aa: CASSEPGYTF
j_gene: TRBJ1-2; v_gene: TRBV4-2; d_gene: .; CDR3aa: CASSQGRNNYGYTF
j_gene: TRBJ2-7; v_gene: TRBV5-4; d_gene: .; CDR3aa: CASSLRASGEQYF
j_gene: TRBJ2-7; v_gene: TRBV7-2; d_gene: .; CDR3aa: CASSPPSDSYYEQYF
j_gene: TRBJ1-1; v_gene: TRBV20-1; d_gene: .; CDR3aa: CSADWTPGAFF
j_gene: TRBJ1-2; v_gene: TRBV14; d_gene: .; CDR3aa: CASSQDLVGGRGYTF
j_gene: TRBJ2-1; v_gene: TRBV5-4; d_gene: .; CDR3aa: CASSLGGPTYNEQFF
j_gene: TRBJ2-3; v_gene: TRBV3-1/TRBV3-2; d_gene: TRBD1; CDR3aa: CASSPWTGSTDTQYF
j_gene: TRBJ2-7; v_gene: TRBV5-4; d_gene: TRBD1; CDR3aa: CASSRGGQGDYEQYF
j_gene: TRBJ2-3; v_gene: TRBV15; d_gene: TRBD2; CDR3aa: CATSRVLAGTDTQYF
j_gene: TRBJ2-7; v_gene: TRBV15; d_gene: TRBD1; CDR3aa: CATSRETGTGSRYEQYF
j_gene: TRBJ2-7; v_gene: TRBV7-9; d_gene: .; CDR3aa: CASSLLGSKMDF
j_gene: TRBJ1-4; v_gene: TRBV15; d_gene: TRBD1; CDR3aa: CATSRGGTATNEKLFF
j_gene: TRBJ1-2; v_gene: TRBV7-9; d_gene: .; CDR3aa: CASSLAREAYGYTF
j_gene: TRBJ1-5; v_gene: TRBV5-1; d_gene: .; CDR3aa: CASSLGSYSNQPQHF
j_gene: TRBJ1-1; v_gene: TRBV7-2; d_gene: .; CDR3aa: CASSLGRRANTEAFF
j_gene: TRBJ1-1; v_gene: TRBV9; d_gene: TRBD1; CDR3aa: CASSVGGGGERNTEAFF
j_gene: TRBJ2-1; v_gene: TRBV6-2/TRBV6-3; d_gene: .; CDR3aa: CASTPIAGRNNNEQFF
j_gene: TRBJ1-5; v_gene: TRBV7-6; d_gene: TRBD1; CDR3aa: CASSPAPGQGQPQHF
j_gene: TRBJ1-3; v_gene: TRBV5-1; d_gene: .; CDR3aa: CASSLEGVGSGNTIYF
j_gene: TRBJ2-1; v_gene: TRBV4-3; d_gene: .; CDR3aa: CASSQDRASEKPQFF
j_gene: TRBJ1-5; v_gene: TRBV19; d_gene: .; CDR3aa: CASSHTGGPNQPQHF
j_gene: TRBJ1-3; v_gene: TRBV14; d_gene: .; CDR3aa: CASSPGNSGNTIYF
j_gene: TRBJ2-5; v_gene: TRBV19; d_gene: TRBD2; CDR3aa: CASQTLAGAGAETQYF
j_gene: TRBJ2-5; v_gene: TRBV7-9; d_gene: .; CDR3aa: CASSEWKKETQYF
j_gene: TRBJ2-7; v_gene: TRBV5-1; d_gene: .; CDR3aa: CASRGQSSYEQYF
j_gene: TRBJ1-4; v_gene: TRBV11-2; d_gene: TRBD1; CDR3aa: CASSLADRDRVEKLFF
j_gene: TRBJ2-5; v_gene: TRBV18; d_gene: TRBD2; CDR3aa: CASSQGVTSGAETQYF
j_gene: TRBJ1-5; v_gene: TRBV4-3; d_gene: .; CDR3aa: CASSQSPGGGNQPQHF
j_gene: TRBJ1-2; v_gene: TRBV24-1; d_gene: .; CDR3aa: CATSLQGFNYGYTF
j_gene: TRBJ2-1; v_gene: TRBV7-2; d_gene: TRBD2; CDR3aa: CASSSTSGGQVRNEQFF
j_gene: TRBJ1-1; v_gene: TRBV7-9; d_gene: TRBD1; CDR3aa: CASSFYPGQGSFF
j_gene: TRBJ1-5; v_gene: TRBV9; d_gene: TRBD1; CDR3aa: CASSNVEGAYQPQHF
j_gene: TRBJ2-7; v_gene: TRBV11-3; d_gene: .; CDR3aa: CASSLRALNLGTYEQYF
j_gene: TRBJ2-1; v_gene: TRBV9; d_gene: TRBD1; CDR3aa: CASSVFWTGFNNEQFF
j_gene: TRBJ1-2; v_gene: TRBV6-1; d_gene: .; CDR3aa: CASSDGPGAGGYTF
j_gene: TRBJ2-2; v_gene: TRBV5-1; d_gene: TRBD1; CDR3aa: CASRWQGATGELFF
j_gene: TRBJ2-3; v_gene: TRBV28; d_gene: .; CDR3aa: CASSFSSVTLDTQYF
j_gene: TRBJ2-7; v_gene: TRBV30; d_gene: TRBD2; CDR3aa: CAWRTGGGPYEQYF